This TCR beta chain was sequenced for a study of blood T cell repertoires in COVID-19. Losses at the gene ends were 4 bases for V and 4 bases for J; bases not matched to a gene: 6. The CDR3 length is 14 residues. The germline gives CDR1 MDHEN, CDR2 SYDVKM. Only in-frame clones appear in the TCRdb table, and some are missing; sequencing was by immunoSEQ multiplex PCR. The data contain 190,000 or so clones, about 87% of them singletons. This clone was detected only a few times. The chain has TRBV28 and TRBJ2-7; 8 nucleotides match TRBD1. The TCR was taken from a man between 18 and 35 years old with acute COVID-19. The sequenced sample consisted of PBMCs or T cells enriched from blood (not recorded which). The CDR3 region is CASSSGTGSYEQYF. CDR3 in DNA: TGTGCCAGCAGTTCGGGGACAGGAAGTTACGAGCAGTACTTC.